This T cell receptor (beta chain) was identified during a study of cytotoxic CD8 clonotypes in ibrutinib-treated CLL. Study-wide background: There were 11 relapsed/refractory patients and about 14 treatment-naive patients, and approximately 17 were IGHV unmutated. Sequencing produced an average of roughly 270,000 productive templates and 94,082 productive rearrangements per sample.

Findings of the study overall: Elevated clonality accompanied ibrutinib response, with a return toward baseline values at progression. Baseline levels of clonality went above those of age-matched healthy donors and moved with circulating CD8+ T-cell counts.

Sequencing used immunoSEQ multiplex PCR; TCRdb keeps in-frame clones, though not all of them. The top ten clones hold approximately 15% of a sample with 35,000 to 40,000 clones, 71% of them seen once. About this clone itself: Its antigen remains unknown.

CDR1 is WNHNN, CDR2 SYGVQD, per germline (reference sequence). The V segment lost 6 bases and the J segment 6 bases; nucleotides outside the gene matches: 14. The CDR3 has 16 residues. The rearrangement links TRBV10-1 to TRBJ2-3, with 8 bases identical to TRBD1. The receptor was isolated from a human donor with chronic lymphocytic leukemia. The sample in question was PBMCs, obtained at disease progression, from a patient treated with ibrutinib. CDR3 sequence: CASRQGQGAFPDTQYF. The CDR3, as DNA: TGCGCCAGCAGACAAGGACAGGGTGCGTTCCCCGATACGCAGTATTTT.